The clone carrying this TCR beta chain was seen only a few times. Source study methods: Cell counts per sample came from amplifying reference gene primers. TCRdb keeps only in-frame clones here, not all; method: immunoSEQ multiplex PCR. V, J and clone size are taken as reported in that table, and D and trimming were inferred from the DNA itself. This sample carries some 260,000 clones, approximately 80% of them seen once, and the ten largest clones take approximately 5%. The sample is drawn from a study of blood T cell repertoires in COVID-19. On the study more broadly: Sources were T cells, B-cell-depleted T cells, or PBMCs; the material itself was cDNA or gDNA.

The CDR3 is 14 residues long. V was clipped by 4 bases and J by 3 bases, with 13 bases between them. CDR1 is SGHNT, CDR2 YYREEE, per germline (reference sequence). This sequence joins TRBV5-4 and TRBJ2-5, with a tentative D call TRBD1 (6 bases). This sequence was found in a woman aged 80 or older with active or convalescent COVID-19. Sequencing used peripheral blood. CDR3 in DNA: TGTGCCAGCAGCCAAAAAACAGGGAAAGAGACCCAGTACTTC. Translating gives CASSQKTGKETQYF.